One T cell receptor (beta chain) is described in this entry. No antigen is known for it. Per-base quality was not reported, and no clone a single base away is much larger than it. These data are taken from a study of blood T cell repertoires in COVID-19 (dated by TCRdb to the early 2020s). A note on the overall study: Samples covering the acute and convalescent phases of COVID-19 were provided by collaborators in the United States, Italy and Spain. The material from the prospective study consisted of cDNA or gDNA derived from T cells, B-cell-depleted T cells, or PBMCs. The dataset comprised deeply sampled blood TCRbeta repertoires from subjects exposed to, actively infected with, or recovered from COVID-19. The repertoires were made available in a free public database intended to serve as a resource for research on the immune response to SARS-CoV-2. The samples were drawn from two sources: the first 160 participants of the ongoing ImmuneRACE study, and some 1,300 subjects contributed by 6 global collaborators. A de-identified subject ID, COVID-19 status, age in years and sex were almost always included in the sample metadata. Where available, HLA class I and class II types were taken from metadata supplied by the sample provider and were not determined by assay-based typing.

Here is what the overall study found, with its caveats: The quantity of clinical and demographic metadata differed by source and by participant and was supplied without curation.

The immunoSEQ Assay, a bias-controlled multiplex PCR, was used to amplify TCRbeta CDR3 regions from genomic DNA. The original pipeline was this. The number of nucleated cells in each sample was estimated by amplification of reference gene primers within the assay. To quantify the absolute abundance of each unique TCRbeta CDR3 rearrangement, sequence reads were collapsed and filtered. Productive Simpson clonality was computed per sample as the square root of Simpson's diversity index over productive rearrangements. This immuneACCESS table, as held by TCRdb, lists in-frame sequences with V and J called but not all clones. Of the missing ones, under half trace to an unresolved V gene in checked studies; the others have no known cause. Clonal size and the V and J genes are those of that table, whereas D and trimming came from the DNA. Here the sample has roughly 160,000 clones; about four fifths occur a single time. The ten biggest clones cover roughly 8% of the sample.

At one collaborating source in Seattle, patients were enrolled during active infection and were followed longitudinally through the course of disease. The collaborating institutions used their own protocols to collect whole blood in K2EDTA tubes. For TCRbeta analysis, collaborator samples were shipped as frozen whole blood, as isolated PBMCs, or as DNA extracted from either sample type. From the cysteine through the phenylalanine, the CDR3 covers 18 amino acids. Only the CDR3 DNA is retained, 54 bases long and in frame from the first base. Via the germline V gene, CDR1 is SGHDT and CDR2 YYEEEE. Germline trimming amounts to 4 bases on V and 0 bases on J, with 13 as the count of junction bases outside the gene matches.

The chain couples TRBV5-6 to TRBJ2-7; TRBD2 agrees with 10 junctional bases. The material sequenced was peripheral blood. This TCR came from an older woman with COVID-19, enrolled during active disease. The nucleotides are TGTGCCAGCAGCCCCCGCTCCTTACTAGCGGGGCCCTCCTACGAGCAGTACTTC. This encodes CASSPRSLLAGPSYEQYF.